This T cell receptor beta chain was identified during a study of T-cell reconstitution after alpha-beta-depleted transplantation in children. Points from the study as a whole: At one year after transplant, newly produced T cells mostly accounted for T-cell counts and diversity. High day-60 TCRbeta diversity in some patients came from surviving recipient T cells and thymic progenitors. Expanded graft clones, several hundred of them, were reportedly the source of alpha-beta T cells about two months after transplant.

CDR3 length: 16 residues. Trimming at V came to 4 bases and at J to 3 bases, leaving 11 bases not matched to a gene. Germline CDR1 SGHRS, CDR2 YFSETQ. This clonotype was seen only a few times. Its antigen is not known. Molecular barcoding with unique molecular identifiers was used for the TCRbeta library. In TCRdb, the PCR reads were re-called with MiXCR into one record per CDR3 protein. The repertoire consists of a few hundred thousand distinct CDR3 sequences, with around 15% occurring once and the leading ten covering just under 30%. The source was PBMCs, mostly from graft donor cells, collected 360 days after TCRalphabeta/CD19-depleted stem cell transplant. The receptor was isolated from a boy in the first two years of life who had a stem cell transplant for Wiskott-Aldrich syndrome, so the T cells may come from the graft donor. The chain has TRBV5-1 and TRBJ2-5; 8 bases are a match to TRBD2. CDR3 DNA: TGCGCCAGCAGCCCCCCGATAGCGGGGTTAGAAGAGACCCAGTACTTC. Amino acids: CASSPPIAGLEETQYF.